This entry lists 17 T cell receptor beta chains sequenced from one sample in a study of cytomegalovirus exposure and HLA in healthy donors. Sequencing was performed with immunoSEQ multiplex PCR; in TCRdb, only in-frame clones are kept and a portion is missing. The sample has 90,000 to 150,000 clones; around 89% are singletons. Input material: PBMCs. All receptors derive from a woman aged 18 to 35 in good health and CMV-seropositive.

V gene TRBV29-1 combines with J gene TRBJ1-1; the match to TRBD1 covers 9 bases. The V gene end was trimmed by 3 bases and the J gene end by 5 bases; junction bases not matched to a gene: 10. Germline CDR1 reads SQVTM; CDR2 reads ANQGSEA. This CDR3 region has 15 residues. The DNA for the CDR3 is TGCAGCGTTGACGGACAGGGGATCGTTGGGACTGAAGCTTTCTTT. Its translation: CSVDGQGIVGTEAFF.

V usage is TRBV19 and J usage is TRBJ1-5, with unresolved D. Germline CDR1 is LNHDA and CDR2 is SQIVND (reference sequence). V dropped 6 bases and J dropped 7 bases, with 10 bases sitting between them. This CDR3 comprises 12 residues. The CDR3 is CASSYDIQPQHF. CDR3 nucleotide sequence: TGTGCCAGTAGCTACGACATACAGCCCCAGCATTTT.

The chain combines TRBV18 with TRBJ1-1, with a tentative D call TRBD1 (5 bases). The V end was cut by 5 bases, the J end by 4 bases, with 17 bases between. The CDR3 has 15 amino acids. Germline CDR1 and CDR2: KGHSH and LQKENI. The CDR3 sequence is CASSGLDAGGTEAFF. The CDR3 nucleotides read TGTGCCAGCTCAGGGTTGGACGCGGGGGGCACTGAAGCTTTCTTT.

This chain joins TRBV7-9 and TRBJ1-1; D unclear. The CDR3 covers 14 residues. V was trimmed by 4 bases and J by 3 bases, leaving 12 bases between them. The germline V gene encodes CDR1 SEHNR and CDR2 FQNEAQ (reference sequence). CDR3 amino acids: CASSSASVYTEAFF. CDR3 nucleotide sequence: TGTGCCAGCAGCTCAGCCTCGGTCTACACTGAAGCTTTCTTT.

The rearrangement links TRBV5-1 to TRBJ2-5, with D possibly being TRBD2 (5 bases). Germline V CDR1 and CDR2: SGHRS, YFSETQ. The ends were cut back, 0 bases at V and 3 bases at J, with 18 bases in the middle. The CDR3 consists of 17 residues. The CDR3 DNA is TGCGCCAGCAGCTTGGGAATCGTCTCGGGGTCAAAAGAGACCCAGTACTTC. Its translation: CASSLGIVSGSKETQYF.

The rearrangement joins TRBV11-2 to TRBJ2-2; tentative D call: TRBD2 (6 bases). The length of the CDR3 is 15 residues. In germline, CDR1 is SGHAT, CDR2 FQNNGV. Trimming took 1 base from V and 3 from J, leaving 9 bases between them. CDR3 DNA: TGTGCCAGCAGCTTAGGCCTAGCGCACACCGGGGAGCTGTTTTTT. It codes for CASSLGLAHTGELFF.

V and J are TRBV18 and TRBJ2-7; the match to TRBD1 covers 9 bases. CDR1 KGHSH and CDR2 LQKENI come from the germline V gene. With V trimmed by 1 base and J by 3 bases, 7 bases remained unmatched. The CDR3 runs 16 residues. The CDR3 DNA is TGTGCCAGCTCACCACTCGGACAGGGGTGGAGCTACGAGCAGTACTTC. Protein product: CASSPLGQGWSYEQYF. Combining the CDR3 with reference TRBV18 and TRBJ2-7 gives the whole variable domain NAGVMQNPRHLVRRRGQEARLRCSPMKGHSHVYWYRQLPEEGLKFMVYLQKENIIDESGMPKERFSAEFPKEGPSILRIQQVVRGDSAAYFCASSPLGQGWSYEQYFGPGTRLTVT.

The V call is TRBV27, the J call TRBJ2-7; TRBD1 might be the D (6 bases). V was cut by 3 bases and J by 0 bases, with 15 bases left in between. The CDR3 length is 16 residues. Germline V gives CDR1 MNHEY, CDR2 SMNVEV (reference sequence). The CDR3, as DNA: TGTGCCAGCAGTTTCAAACAGGGAACTAGCTCCTACGAGCAGTACTTC. It codes for CASSFKQGTSSYEQYF.

The V and J genes are TRBV11-2 and TRBJ2-1, with 8 bases fitting TRBD1. The germline V gene encodes CDR1 SGHAT and CDR2 FQNNGV. The ends lost 5 bases at V and 0 bases at J; junction bases unmatched: 6. The CDR3 covers 16 residues. CDR3 sequence (DNA): TGTGCCAGCAGCATAAGGACAGGGATCTCCTACAATGAGCAGTTCTTC. Translating gives CASSIRTGISYNEQFF.

This chain connects TRBV10-3 to TRBJ1-2; maybe TRBD1 (6 bases). Germline CDR1 ENHRY, CDR2 SYGVKD. The CDR3 covers 13 residues. The V end was cut by 6 bases, the J end by 2 bases, with 10 bases between. CDR3: CAIRGAGNYGYTF. CDR3 nucleotides: TGTGCCATCAGGGGGGCTGGGAACTATGGCTACACCTTC.

The chain employs TRBV14 and TRBJ2-2; D might be TRBD1 (6 bases). The V gene lost 0 bases and the J gene lost 6 bases, with 29 bases spanning the gap. Germline-derived CDR1 and CDR2 are SGHDN and FVKESK. The CDR3 runs 21 residues. The CDR3 spells CASSQEGARGDGWQGPGELFF. DNA for the CDR3: TGTGCCAGCAGCCAAGAGGGGGCCCGGGGTGACGGATGGCAGGGGCCCGGGGAGCTGTTTTTT.

The table lists this clone with a count of one. The J gene is TRBJ2-5, the V gene TRBV18; D might be TRBD1 (5 bases). Trimming stripped 6 bases from V and 4 bases from J, with 12 bases between. Germline V lookup: CDR1 KGHSH, CDR2 LQKENI. The CDR3 consists of 13 residues. CDR3 bases: TGTGCCAGCTCTTCAGGGTTGGGAGAGACCCAGTACTTC. Amino acids: CASSSGLGETQYF. Together with reference TRBV18 and TRBJ2-5, the CDR3 gives the full variable domain: NAGVMQNPRHLVRRRGQEARLRCSPMKGHSHVYWYRQLPEEGLKFMVYLQKENIIDESGMPKERFSAEFPKEGPSILRIQQVVRGDSAAYFCASSSGLGETQYFGPGTRLLVL.

V gene TRBV19 combines with J gene TRBJ1-1; D unclear. From germline, CDR1 is LNHDA and CDR2 SQIVND (reference sequence). Trimming shortened V by 5 bases and J by 10 bases, and 17 bases separated the two germline ends. CDR3 length: 13 amino acids. The CDR3 nucleotides are TGTGCCAGTAGTCCCCGAGGGCTAGGGCCAGCTTTCTTT. Its protein product is CASSPRGLGPAFF.

The chain carries TRBV15 and TRBJ2-2; 10 positions agree with TRBD1. Germline CDR1 LNHNV, CDR2 YYDKDF (reference sequence). V dropped 0 bases and J dropped 3; count of bases not matched to a gene: 1. The CDR3 is 16 amino acids. The CDR3: CATSRDGTGDTGELFF. The CDR3 coding sequence is TGTGCCACCAGCAGAGACGGGACAGGGGACACCGGGGAGCTGTTTTTT.

The chain carries TRBV9 and TRBJ1-2, with TRBD1 as a possible D gene (5 bases). The CDR3 runs to 15 residues. CDR1 and CDR2 from the germline V gene are SGDLS and YYNGEE. V shed 0 bases and J shed 4 bases, with 13 bases lying between them. CDR3 coding DNA: TGTGCCAGCAGCGTAGGACTCAGGGAAAGCTATGGCTACACCTTC. Protein sequence: CASSVGLRESYGYTF. Full variable domain (outside the CDR3, taken from reference TRBV9 and TRBJ1-2): DSGVTQTPKHLITATGQRVTLRCSPRSGDLSVYWYQQSLDQGLQFLIQYYNGEERAKGNILERFSAQQFPDLHSELNLSSLELGDSALYFCASSVGLRESYGYTFGSGTRLTVV.

The chain has TRBV9 and TRBJ1-1, with D unresolved. Trimming took off 4 bases at V and 8 bases at J, with 9 bases between the two ends. The CDR3 sequence is 11 residues long. Germline V CDR1 and CDR2: SGDLS, YYNGEE. The CDR3 reads CASSPGAEAFF. The CDR3 nucleotides read TGTGCCAGCAGCCCCGGAGCAGAAGCTTTCTTT.

The V and J genes are TRBV25-1 and TRBJ1-4; D is undetermined. Germline loops: CDR1 MGHDK, CDR2 SYGVNS. Trimming took 5 bases from V and 6 from J, leaving 10 bases between them. CDR3 length: 13 amino acids. The CDR3 loop is CASSRGLDEKLFF. CDR3 bases: TGTGCCAGCAGTCGAGGGTTGGATGAAAAACTGTTTTTT.